The clone carrying this TCR beta chain was seen a few times. The CDR3 length is 11 residues. Germline V CDR1 and CDR2: MNHNY, SVGAGI (reference sequence). Trimming stripped 8 bases from V and 7 bases from J, with 8 bases between. Both 60 Vbeta primers and 13 Jbeta primers went into the PCR. Using immunoSEQ multiplex PCR, the repertoire was profiled, and TCRdb retains in-frame clones only, with some absent. This sample carries about 62,000 clones, around 87% of them seen once, and the ten largest clones take 1.4%. These data come from a study of cytomegalovirus exposure and HLA in healthy donors. The TCR comes from a man aged 18 to 29 in good health and CMV-seronegative. The sequenced sample was PBMCs. This chain links TRBV6-6 with TRBJ1-4; D gene uncertain. The CDR3 protein is CASARTEKLFF. CDR3 nucleotide sequence: TGTGCCAGCGCCAGAACTGAAAAACTGTTTTTT.